This passage covers 3 T cell receptor beta chains from one sample sequenced in a study of T cell repertoires in ileal Crohn's disease. The time point was: neoterminal ileum biopsy at postoperative endoscopy, about 6 months after surgery. Sequenced by immunoSEQ multiplex PCR; TCRdb stores in-frame clones only, minus some. The sample includes over 9,000 clones, roughly 80% of them seen just once. The sequencing sample was made of ileal tissue. The source of these receptors is an adult with Crohn's disease.

This rearrangement joins TRBV2 to TRBJ2-5, with 7 bases that match TRBD2. The CDR3 is 16 residues long. V shed 6 bases and J 3 bases; nucleotides not matched to a gene: 13. Per germline, CDR1 SNHLY and CDR2 FYNNEI. The CDR3 reads CASSRSRESVEETQYF. The CDR3 DNA sequence: TGTGCCAGCAGCCGCTCGCGGGAGAGCGTCGAAGAGACCCAGTACTTC.

The chain combines TRBV6-1 with TRBJ1-2, with 9 positions matching TRBD1. Per germline, CDR1 MNHNS and CDR2 SASEGT. J was trimmed by 8 bases and V by 1 base; bases with no gene match: 8. The CDR3 length is 15 residues. The DNA of the CDR3 is TGTGCCAGCAGTGAAGACAACAGGGGGCGGAGAGGCTACACCTTC. Translated, it gives CASSEDNRGRRGYTF.

The chain has TRBV18 and TRBJ1-4; D gene uncertain. Trimming stripped 5 bases from V and 6 bases from J, with 4 bases between. CDR3 size: 11 residues. Germline CDR1 reads KGHSH; CDR2 reads LQKENI. The CDR3, as DNA: TGTGCCAGCTCAGGAGATGAAAAACTGTTTTTT. Protein product: CASSGDEKLFF.